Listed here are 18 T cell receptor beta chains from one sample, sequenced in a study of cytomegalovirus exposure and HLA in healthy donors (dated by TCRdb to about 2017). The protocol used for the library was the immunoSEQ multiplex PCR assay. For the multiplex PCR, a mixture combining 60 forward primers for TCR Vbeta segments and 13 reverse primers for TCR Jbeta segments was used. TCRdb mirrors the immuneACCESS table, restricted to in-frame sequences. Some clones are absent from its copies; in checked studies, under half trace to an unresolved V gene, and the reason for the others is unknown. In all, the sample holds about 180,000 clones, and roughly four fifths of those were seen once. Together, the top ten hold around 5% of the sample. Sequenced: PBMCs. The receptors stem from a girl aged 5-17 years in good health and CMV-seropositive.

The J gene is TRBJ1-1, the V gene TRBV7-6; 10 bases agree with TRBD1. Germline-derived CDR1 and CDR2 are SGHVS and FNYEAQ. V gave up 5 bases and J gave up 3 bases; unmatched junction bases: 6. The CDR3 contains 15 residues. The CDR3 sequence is CASSTRDRGDTEAFF. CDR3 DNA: TGTGCCAGCAGCACTCGGGACAGGGGTGACACTGAAGCTTTCTTT.

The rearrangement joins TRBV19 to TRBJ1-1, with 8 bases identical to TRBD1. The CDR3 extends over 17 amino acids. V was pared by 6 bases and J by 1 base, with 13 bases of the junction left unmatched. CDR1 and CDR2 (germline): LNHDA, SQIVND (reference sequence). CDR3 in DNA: TGTGCCAGTAGCTGGAGGCAGGGGGCGATGGGGAACACTGAAGCTTTCTTT. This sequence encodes CASSWRQGAMGNTEAFF.

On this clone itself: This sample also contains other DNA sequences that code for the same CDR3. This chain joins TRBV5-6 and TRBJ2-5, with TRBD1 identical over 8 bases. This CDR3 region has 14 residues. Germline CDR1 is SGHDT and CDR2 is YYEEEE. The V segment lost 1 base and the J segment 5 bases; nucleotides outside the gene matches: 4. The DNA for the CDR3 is TGTGCCAGCAGCTTGCCAGGGGGCGGTGAGACCCAGTACTTC. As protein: CASSLPGGGETQYF.

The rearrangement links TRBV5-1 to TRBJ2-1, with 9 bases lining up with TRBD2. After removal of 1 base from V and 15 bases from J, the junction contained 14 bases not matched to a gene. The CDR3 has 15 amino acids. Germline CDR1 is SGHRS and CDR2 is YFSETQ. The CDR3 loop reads CASSLIRLAGLGLFF. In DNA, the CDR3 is TGCGCCAGCAGCTTGATCCGGCTAGCGGGGTTAGGGTTGTTCTTC.

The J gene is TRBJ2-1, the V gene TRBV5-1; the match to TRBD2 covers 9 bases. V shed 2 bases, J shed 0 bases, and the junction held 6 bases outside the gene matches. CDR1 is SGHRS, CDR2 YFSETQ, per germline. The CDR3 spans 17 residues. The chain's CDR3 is CASSFNLSGSSYNEQFF. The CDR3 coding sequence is TGCGCCAGCAGCTTTAACCTTAGCGGGAGCTCCTACAATGAGCAGTTCTTC.

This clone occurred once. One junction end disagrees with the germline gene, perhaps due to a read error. CDR3 amino acids: CSSSLDSRDTQYF. DNA of the CDR3: TGTTCCAGCAGCCTGGACAGCAGAGATACGCAGTATTTT. This chain joins TRBV7-9 and TRBJ2-3; weak D call: TRBD1 (6 bases). This CDR3 contains 13 residues. Germline V gene data show CDR1 as SEHNR and CDR2 as FQNEAQ (reference sequence).

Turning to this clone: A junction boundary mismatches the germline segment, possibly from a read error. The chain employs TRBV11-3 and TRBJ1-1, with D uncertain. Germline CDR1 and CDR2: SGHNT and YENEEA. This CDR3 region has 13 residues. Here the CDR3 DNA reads TGTGCCAGCAGCTTAAGGCCCGACACAGAAGCTTTCTTT. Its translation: CASSLRPDTEAFF.

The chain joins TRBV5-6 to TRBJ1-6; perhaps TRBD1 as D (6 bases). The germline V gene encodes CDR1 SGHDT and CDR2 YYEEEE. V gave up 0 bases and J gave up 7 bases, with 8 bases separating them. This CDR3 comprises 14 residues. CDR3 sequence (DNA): TGTGCCAGCAGCTTGGGGGACAAGAATTCACCCCTCCACTTT. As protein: CASSLGDKNSPLHF.

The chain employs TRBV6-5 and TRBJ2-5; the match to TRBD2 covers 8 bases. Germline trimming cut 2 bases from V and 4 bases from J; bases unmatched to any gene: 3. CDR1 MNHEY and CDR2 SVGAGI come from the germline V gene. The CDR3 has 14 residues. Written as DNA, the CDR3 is TGTGCCAGCAGTTACCCGGCGGGGGGAGAGACCCAGTACTTC. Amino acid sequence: CASSYPAGGETQYF.

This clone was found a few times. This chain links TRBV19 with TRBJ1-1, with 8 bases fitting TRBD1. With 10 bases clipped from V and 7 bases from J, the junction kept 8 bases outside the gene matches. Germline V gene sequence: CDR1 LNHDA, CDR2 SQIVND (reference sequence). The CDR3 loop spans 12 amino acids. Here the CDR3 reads CATRQGFLEAFF. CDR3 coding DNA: TGTGCCACCAGACAGGGGTTCCTTGAAGCTTTCTTT. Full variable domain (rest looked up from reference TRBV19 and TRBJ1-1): DGGITQSPKYLFRKEGQNVTLSCEQNLNHDAMYWYRQDPGQGLRLIYYSQIVNDFQKGDIAEGYSVSREKKESFPLTVTSAQKNPTAFYLCATRQGFLEAFFGQGTRLTVV.

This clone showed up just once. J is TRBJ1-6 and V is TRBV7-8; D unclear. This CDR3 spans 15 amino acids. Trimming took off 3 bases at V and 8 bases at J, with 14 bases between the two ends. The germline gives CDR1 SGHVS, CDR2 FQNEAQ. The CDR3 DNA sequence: TGTGCCAGCAGCTTTGGTCGGGGAAAGGATTCACCCCTCCACTTT. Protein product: CASSFGRGKDSPLHF.

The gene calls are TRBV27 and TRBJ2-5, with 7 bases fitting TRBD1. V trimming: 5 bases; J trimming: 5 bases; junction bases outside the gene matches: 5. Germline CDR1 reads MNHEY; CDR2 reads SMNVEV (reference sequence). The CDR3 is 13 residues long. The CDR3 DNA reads TGTGCCAGCAGTCGCAGGGGGTTGGAGACCCAGTACTTC. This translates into CASSRRGLETQYF.

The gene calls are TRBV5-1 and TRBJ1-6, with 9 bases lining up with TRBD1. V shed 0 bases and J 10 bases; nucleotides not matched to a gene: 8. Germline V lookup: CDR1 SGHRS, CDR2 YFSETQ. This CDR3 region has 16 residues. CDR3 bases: TGCGCCAGCAGCTTGGTGGGGACAGGGTTGGGCTCACCCCTCCACTTT. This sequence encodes CASSLVGTGLGSPLHF.

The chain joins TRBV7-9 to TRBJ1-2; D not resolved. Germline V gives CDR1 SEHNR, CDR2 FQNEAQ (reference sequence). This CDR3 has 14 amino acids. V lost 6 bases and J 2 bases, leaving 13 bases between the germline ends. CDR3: CASSPTLGNYGYTF. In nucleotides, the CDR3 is TGTGCCAGCAGTCCGACCCTCGGGAACTATGGCTACACCTTC.

The CDR3, as DNA: TGTGCCAGCAGCTTGGCCTCGGTGAACACTGAAGCTTTCTTT. Translated, it gives CASSLASVNTEAFF. The V gene is TRBV5-6, the J gene TRBJ1-1; D gene uncertain. With 0 bases removed from V and 0 bases from J, the gap between germline ends came to 6 bases. The germline gives CDR1 SGHDT, CDR2 YYEEEE. The CDR3 spans 14 residues.

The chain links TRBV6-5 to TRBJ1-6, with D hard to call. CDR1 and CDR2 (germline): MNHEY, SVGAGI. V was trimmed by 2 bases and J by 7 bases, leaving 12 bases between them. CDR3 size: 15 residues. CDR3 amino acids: CASSYDPGRNSPLHF. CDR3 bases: TGTGCCAGCAGTTACGATCCGGGGAGGAATTCACCCCTCCACTTT.

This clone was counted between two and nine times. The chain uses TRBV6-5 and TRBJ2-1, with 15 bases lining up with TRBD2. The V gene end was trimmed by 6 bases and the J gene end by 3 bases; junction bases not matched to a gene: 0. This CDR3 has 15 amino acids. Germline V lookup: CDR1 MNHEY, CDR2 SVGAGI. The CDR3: CASRGLAGGYNEQFF. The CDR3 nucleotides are TGTGCCAGCAGGGGACTAGCGGGGGGCTACAATGAGCAGTTCTTC.

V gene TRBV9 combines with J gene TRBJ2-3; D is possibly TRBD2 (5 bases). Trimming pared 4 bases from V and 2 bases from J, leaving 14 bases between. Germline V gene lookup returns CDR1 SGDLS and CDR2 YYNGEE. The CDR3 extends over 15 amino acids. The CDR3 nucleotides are TGTGCCAGCAGCAAACCGGGATGGGACACAGATACGCAGTATTTT. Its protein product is CASSKPGWDTDTQYF.